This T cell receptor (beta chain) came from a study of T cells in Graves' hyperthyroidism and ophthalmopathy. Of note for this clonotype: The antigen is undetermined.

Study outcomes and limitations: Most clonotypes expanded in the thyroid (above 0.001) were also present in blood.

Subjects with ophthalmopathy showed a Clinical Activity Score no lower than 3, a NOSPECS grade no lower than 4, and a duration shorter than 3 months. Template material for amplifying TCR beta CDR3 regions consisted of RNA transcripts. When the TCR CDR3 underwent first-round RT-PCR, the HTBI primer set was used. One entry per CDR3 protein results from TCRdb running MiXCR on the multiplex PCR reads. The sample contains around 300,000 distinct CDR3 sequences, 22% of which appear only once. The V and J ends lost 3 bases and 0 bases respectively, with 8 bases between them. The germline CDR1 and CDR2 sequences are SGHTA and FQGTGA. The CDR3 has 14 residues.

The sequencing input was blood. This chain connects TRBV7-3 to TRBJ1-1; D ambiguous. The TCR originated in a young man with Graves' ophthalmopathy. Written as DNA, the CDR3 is TGTGCCAGCAGCTTTACGTCCCTGAACACTGAAGCTTTCTTT. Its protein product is CASSFTSLNTEAFF.